The present T cell receptor beta chain was sequenced within a study of blood T cell repertoires in COVID-19. About the research overall: Samples representing acute and convalescent COVID-19 were sourced from the United States, Italy and Spain. Sample material is recorded as cDNA or gDNA derived from T cells, B-cell-depleted T cells, or PBMCs.

Original processing notes: For nucleated cells, counts were estimated from reference gene primer amplification. The method was immunoSEQ multiplex PCR; TCRdb's version includes in-frame clones alone and lacks a portion of them. Clone size and the V and J calls come from that table; the DNA yielded D and trimming. There are hundreds of thousands of clones in the sample; around nine tenths occur only once, and roughly 6.2% lies in the top ten. The CDR3 has 19 amino acids. V trimming: 0 bases; J trimming: 1 base; junction bases outside the gene matches: 8. CDR1 SGHRS and CDR2 YFSETQ come from the germline V gene.

The V call is TRBV5-1, the J call TRBJ2-3; 13 bases match TRBD2. This receptor was obtained from a man in his sixties who had recovered from COVID-19. The material sequenced was peripheral blood. CDR3 sequence: CASSLGLAGGGVGTDTQYF. CDR3 coding DNA: TGCGCCAGCAGCTTGGGACTAGCGGGAGGAGGGGTCGGCACAGATACGCAGTATTTT.